The 20 T cell receptor beta chains reported below all come from one sample, sequenced in a study of blood T cell repertoires in COVID-19. Clones were sequenced by immunoSEQ multiplex PCR, and TCRdb holds only the in-frame ones, with some missing. This table holds 150,000 or so clones, 70% to 90% found once. Sequences were obtained from peripheral blood. These receptors were obtained from a man aged 55 to 69 with COVID-19, enrolled during active disease.

The rearrangement uses TRBV7-6 and TRBJ2-7; 10 positions agree with TRBD1. CDR1 is SGHVS and CDR2 is FNYEAQ in the germline V gene. This CDR3 comprises 17 residues. With V trimmed by 1 base and J by 2 bases, 8 bases remained unmatched. Written as DNA, the CDR3 is TGTGCCAGCAGCTTAGGGGATTTGGGGACAGGGGCCTACGAGCAGTACTTC. Translated: CASSLGDLGTGAYEQYF.

The V call is TRBV3-1 (or the pseudogene TRBV3-2), the J call TRBJ2-1, with D possibly TRBD2 on 6 matching bases. Germline V gene data show CDR1 as LGHDT and CDR2 as YNNKEL (reference sequence). This CDR3 is 12 amino acids long. V was shortened by 2 bases and J by 8 bases, with 7 bases between the two germline ends. In DNA, the CDR3 is TGTGCCAGCAGCCAAACTAGCTATGAGCAGTTCTTC. This gives the protein CASSQTSYEQFF.

The chain has TRBV24-1 and TRBJ2-2, with D tentatively TRBD1 (6 bases). CDR3 length: 15 residues. The ends were cut back, 1 base at V and 7 bases at J, with 12 bases in the middle. Germline loops: CDR1 KGHDR, CDR2 SFDVKD. CDR3 region: CATSDLAGVDGELFF. The CDR3 region has the DNA TGTGCCACCAGTGATTTAGCAGGGGTGGACGGGGAGCTGTTTTTT.

This sequence joins TRBV3-1 (or the pseudogene TRBV3-2) and TRBJ1-2; D is undetermined. Looked up from germline, CDR1 is LGHDT and CDR2 is YNNKEL (reference sequence). This CDR3 has 15 residues. V lost 3 bases and J 1 base, leaving 12 bases between the germline ends. In nucleotides, the CDR3 is TGTGCCAGCAGCCAGTCGTCAACTTATAACTATGGCTACACCTTC. Protein: CASSQSSTYNYGYTF.

The chain carries TRBV19 and TRBJ1-2; no clear D gene. CDR3 size: 13 residues. Germline V gene lookup returns CDR1 LNHDA and CDR2 SQIVND (reference sequence). V was pared by 1 base and J by 11 bases, with 14 bases between. In DNA form, the CDR3 reads TGTGCCAGTAGTATAGGATTAGGACTCCCATACACCTTC. It is translated as CASSIGLGLPYTF.

The chain uses TRBV7-8 and TRBJ2-7, with 7 bases matching TRBD1. The CDR3 is 15 residues long. J was trimmed by 3 bases and V by 5 bases; bases with no gene match: 10. Germline V lookup: CDR1 SGHVS, CDR2 FQNEAQ. Here the CDR3 DNA reads TGTGCCAGCAGCCCAAGGACAGGCCAACTCTACGAGCAGTACTTC. This encodes CASSPRTGQLYEQYF.

The chain has TRBV6-4 and TRBJ2-2; no definite D call. Germline CDR1 and CDR2: MRHNA and SNTAGT. The V and J ends lost 0 bases and 2 bases respectively, with 7 bases between them. The CDR3 is 15 residues long. The CDR3 sequence is CASSDSAQNTGELFF. DNA of the CDR3: TGTGCCAGCAGTGACTCAGCGCAAAACACCGGGGAGCTGTTTTTT.

J is TRBJ2-1 and V is TRBV6-5, with 8 bases matching TRBD2. The germline V gene encodes CDR1 MNHEY and CDR2 SVGAGI. This CDR3 comprises 15 residues. The junction had 6 bases not matched to a gene; V was cut back by 6 bases and J by 2 bases. CDR3 sequence (DNA): TGTGCCAGCAGAGGGGCAGCGGGAGCCTACAATGAGCAGTTCTTC. It translates to CASRGAAGAYNEQFF.

Ten or more counts support this clone. The chain links TRBV12-3 or TRBV12-4 to TRBJ2-7; tentative D call: TRBD2 (7 bases). The CDR3 spans 13 residues. Deletions cut 6 bases from V and 9 bases from J, with 18 bases between. The DNA for the CDR3 is TGTGCCAGCAGCGCGGGGGCGGGAAAAGCGCAGTACTTC. Amino acids: CASSAGAGKAQYF.

This clone was counted once. This chain uses TRBV5-1 with TRBJ2-2, with D possibly TRBD2 on 5 matching bases. CDR3 length equals 15 residues. Germline V gives CDR1 SGHRS, CDR2 YFSETQ. The ends were cut back, 0 bases at V and 4 bases at J, with 10 bases in the middle. The CDR3 nucleotides read TGCGCCAGCAGCTTGGAGGCAGGACTCACCGGGGAGCTGTTTTTT. Translated, it gives CASSLEAGLTGELFF.

This chain uses TRBV3-1 (or the pseudogene TRBV3-2) with TRBJ1-1; D call uncertain. The germline V and J ends were trimmed by 2 bases and 10 bases, with 14 bases remaining between them. CDR1 and CDR2 from the germline V gene are LGHDT and YNNKEL (reference sequence). The CDR3 loop spans 13 amino acids. For the CDR3, the DNA is TGTGCCAGCAGCCAACGAGGTGAGGTTGTAGCTTTCTTT. Protein: CASSQRGEVVAFF.

This chain joins TRBV2 and TRBJ1-5, with D possibly matching TRBD1 (5 bases). CDR1 and CDR2 from the germline V gene are SNHLY and FYNNEI. This CDR3 is built from 14 residues. Trimming removed 6 bases from V and 7 bases from J, with 16 bases in between. CDR3 in amino acids: CASRAGSAGQPQHF. The CDR3 nucleotides are TGTGCCAGCAGGGCAGGGTCCGCGGGGCAGCCCCAGCATTTT.

The rearrangement links TRBV11-2 to TRBJ2-1, with a tentative D call TRBD2 (6 bases). CDR3 length: 18 residues. The V gene's germline CDR1 is SGHAT and CDR2 FQNNGV. Trimming cost V 0 bases and J 1 base, with 16 bases left between them. The CDR3: CASSLDPLASSSYNEQFF. The CDR3 DNA sequence: TGTGCCAGCAGCTTAGATCCCCTAGCGTCGAGTTCCTACAATGAGCAGTTCTTC.

The J gene is TRBJ1-2, the V gene TRBV6-5; maybe TRBD1 (5 bases). V lost 5 bases to trimming and J lost 2 bases, with 15 bases between them. The CDR3 contains 15 residues. The germline V gene encodes CDR1 MNHEY and CDR2 SVGAGI. CDR3 DNA: TGTGCCAGCAGTCGGACACGCTCCTTAAACTATGGCTACACCTTC. The encoded protein is CASSRTRSLNYGYTF.

The DNA of the CDR3 is TGTGCCAGCAGTTACTCGATTCTCAGCTCCTACGAGCAGTACTTC. As protein: CASSYSILSSYEQYF. The chain has TRBV6-5 and TRBJ2-7; D call uncertain. Trimming stripped 0 bases from V and 0 bases from J, with 9 bases between. CDR3 length: 15 residues. The germline V gene has CDR1 MNHEY and CDR2 SVGAGI.

This clone was detected only once. The chain carries TRBV12-3 or TRBV12-4 and TRBJ1-2; TRBD1 aligns across 8 bases. J gave up 9 bases and V 5 bases, and 5 bases lay outside the gene matches. The CDR3 consists of 12 residues. For the CDR3, the DNA is TGTGCCAGCAGTCCTACAGGGGGGAGCTACACCTTC. This gives the protein CASSPTGGSYTF.

This chain uses TRBV5-1 with TRBJ2-1; D gene uncertain. This CDR3 region has 15 residues. CDR1 and CDR2 (germline): SGHRS, YFSETQ. V gave up 0 bases and J gave up 5 bases, with 12 bases separating them. CDR3 nucleotides: TGCGCCAGCAGCTTGGTAGTTGGCGGCGACAATGAGCAGTTCTTC. This encodes CASSLVVGGDNEQFF.

The chain uses TRBV7-2 and TRBJ2-1, with D possibly matching TRBD2 (5 bases). V shed 2 bases and J shed 5 bases, with 13 bases lying between them. Per germline, CDR1 SGHTA and CDR2 FQGNSA. CDR3 length equals 15 residues. DNA of the CDR3: TGTGCCAGCAGCTTAATCGGTAGCGTAGACAATGAGCAGTTCTTC. Translation gives CASSLIGSVDNEQFF.

The chain uses TRBV28 and TRBJ2-3, with TRBD1 identical over 12 bases. Trimming at V came to 8 bases and at J to 1 base, leaving 10 bases not matched to a gene. The CDR3 length is 17 residues. CDR1 is MDHEN, CDR2 SYDVKM, per germline. The CDR3 protein is CASRDRGQGKGTDTQYF. CDR3 nucleotide sequence: TGTGCCAGCCGGGACAGGGGGCAGGGAAAGGGCACAGATACGCAGTATTTT.

The J gene is TRBJ1-1, the V gene TRBV5-8; TRBD1 matches at 9 bases. The CDR3 has 16 amino acids. The V gene end was trimmed by 4 bases and the J gene end by 4 bases; junction bases not matched to a gene: 11. Germline CDR1 and CDR2: SGHTS and YDEGEE. The CDR3 nucleotides read TGTGCCAGCAGCCAAAACAGGGGGCACATGAGCACTGAAGCTTTCTTT. Protein: CASSQNRGHMSTEAFF.